This TCR beta chain was recovered during a study of cytomegalovirus exposure and HLA in healthy donors. In the study overall: Findings of an earlier analysis included around 100 million unique TCR beta sequences from 170 million or so T cells. Overall study findings and caveats: The dataset shows that most TCR sequences were rare, while some public TCRs occurred in many donors. Judged likely to be a sequencing artifact was a cluster of highly shared sequence variants.

This clone was found a few times. What it binds is not known. With 60 Vbeta and 13 Jbeta primers, the PCR was carried out. Sequenced by immunoSEQ multiplex PCR; TCRdb stores in-frame clones only, minus some. The sample has over 100,000 clones, about 73% seen once. This CDR3 has 15 residues. Germline CDR1 is SGHDN and CDR2 is FVKESK. The V and J ends lost 4 bases and 6 bases respectively, with 15 bases between them. The specimen sequenced was PBMCs. This chain joins TRBV14 and TRBJ2-2, with D perhaps matching TRBD2 (6 bases). This sequence was found in a woman aged 25 to 39 in good health and CMV-seropositive. The CDR3 DNA reads as TGTGCCAGCAGCCGGAGATACGGGGGTGCCGGGGAGCTGTTTTTT. Its protein product is CASSRRYGGAGELFF.